The entry below gives a single TCR beta chain sequence along with its context. The record originates from a study of shared clonotypes between healthy human individuals. Assay execution proceeded at the deep level. This table comes from immunoSEQ multiplex PCR, and its TCRdb copy is limited to in-frame clones, with some not included. Among a few hundred thousand clones listed, roughly 87% were seen once. CDR1 MNHEY and CDR2 SVGAGI come from the germline V gene. This CDR3 contains 16 residues. The V end lost 0 bases, the J end lost 3 bases, and 15 bases lay between the germline ends. The chain recombines TRBV6-5 with TRBJ2-7; D tentatively fits TRBD1 or TRBD2 (6 bases each). The sample comprised memory CD8+ T cells sorted from blood. Subset reported: CD45RO+ cells pooled with CCR7-negative TemRA cells. The clonotype comes from a man between 18 and 29 years old in good health. The CDR3 nucleotides are TGTGCCAGCAGTTACTCCCCGAATAGGGGGGACTACGAGCAGTACTTC. Its protein is CASSYSPNRGDYEQYF.